This T cell receptor beta chain was sequenced in a study of T cell responses to AZD1222 COVID-19 vaccine. Study outcomes and limitations: Only 5 or 6 AZD1222 recipients were seropositive at baseline. Variant regions that are unmutated are reportedly the target of nearly half of spike-specific TCRs. Clonal diversity may have been underestimated, and the donors were mostly white British, with more females than males. Spike as a whole was targeted by vaccine-associated CD4 TCRs, dominant at 160-218 and 743-854.

This clone was counted once. The antigen is undetermined. Assay used: immunoSEQ multiplex PCR; TCRdb lists only in-frame clones, some missing. The table has more than 30,000 clones, 88% seen once. The material sequenced was peripheral blood, taken 28 days after the second AZD1222 dose. The clonotype was recovered from an adult who received the AZD1222 COVID-19 vaccine.

The CDR3 sequence: CASSESVYDGSGGPVRAYEQYF. Written as DNA, the CDR3 is TGCGCCAGCAGTGAGTCTGTTTACGACGGTAGCGGGGGCCCAGTGAGGGCCTACGAGCAGTACTTC. The chain uses TRBV10-1 and TRBJ2-7; TRBD2 agrees at 9 bases. The CDR3 totals 22 residues. CDR1 and CDR2 from the germline V gene are WNHNN and SYGVQD (reference sequence). V lost 0 bases, J lost 2 bases, and 23 bases stayed unmatched.